This paragraph reports one TCR beta chain. Its target is unknown. The sample originates from a study of beta chain features in type 1 diabetes. Per germline, CDR1 MDHEN and CDR2 SYDVKM. The CDR3 is made up of 13 amino acids. V was cut by 8 bases and J by 1 base, with 11 bases left in between. The entirety of the isolated RNA underwent reverse transcription, so expressed TCRB transcripts were sequenced. The method was immunoSEQ multiplex PCR; TCRdb's version includes in-frame clones alone and lacks a portion of them. Among roughly 330,000 clones listed, less than 15% were seen once. Findings and limits, study-wide: Among patients with Type 1 diabetes, TCRB CDR3s were moderately but significantly shorter in every one of the four CD4+ subsets. Individuals with type 1 diabetes displayed fewer insertions and more deletions at VDJ junctions. Cells with high TCR expression could be over-represented when cDNA is sequenced.

The chain combines TRBV28 with TRBJ1-1; TRBD1 might be the D (6 bases). Sequencing was carried out using naive CD4+ T cells from blood. This TCR was recovered from a woman aged 18-29 years with type 1 diabetes. The CDR3 is CASATGPNTEAFF. The CDR3 DNA sequence: TGTGCCAGCGCAACAGGGCCGAACACTGAAGCTTTCTTT.